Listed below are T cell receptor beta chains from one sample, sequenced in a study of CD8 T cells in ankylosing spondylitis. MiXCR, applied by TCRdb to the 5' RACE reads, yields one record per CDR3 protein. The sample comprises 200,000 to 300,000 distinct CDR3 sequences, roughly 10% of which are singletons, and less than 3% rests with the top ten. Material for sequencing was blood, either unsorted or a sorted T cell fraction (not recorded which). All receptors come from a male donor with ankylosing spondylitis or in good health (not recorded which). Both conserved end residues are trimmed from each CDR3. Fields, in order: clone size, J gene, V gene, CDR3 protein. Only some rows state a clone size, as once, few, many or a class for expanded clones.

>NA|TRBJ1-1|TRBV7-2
ASSFGTVNTEAF
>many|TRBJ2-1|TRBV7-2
ASRPPASGENNEQF
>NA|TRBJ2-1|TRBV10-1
ASKVTGSGEQF
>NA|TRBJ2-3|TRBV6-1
ASSRSGGRTDTQY
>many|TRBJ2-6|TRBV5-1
ASSLEGSSGANVLT
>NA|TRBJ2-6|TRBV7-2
ASIISGANVLT
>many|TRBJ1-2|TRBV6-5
ASSYGGARNYGYT
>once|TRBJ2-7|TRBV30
AWSGDCEQY
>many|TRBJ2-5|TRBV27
ASSRRVGETQY
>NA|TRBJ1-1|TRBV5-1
ASSSGAGTGGTEAF
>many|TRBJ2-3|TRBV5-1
ASSLEEFRTDTQY
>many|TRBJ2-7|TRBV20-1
SALGLADYEQY
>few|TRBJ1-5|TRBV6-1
ASSDPGTGGGNQPQH
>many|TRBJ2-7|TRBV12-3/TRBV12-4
ASRWGYYEQY
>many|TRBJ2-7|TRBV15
ATSPGLETEQY
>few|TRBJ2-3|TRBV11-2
ASSLVRTSGGATDTQY
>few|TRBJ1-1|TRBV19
ASSMRGGSTEAF
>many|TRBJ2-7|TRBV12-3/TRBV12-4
ASSFSNYEQY
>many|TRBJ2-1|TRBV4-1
ASSQDKGALAGGNEQF
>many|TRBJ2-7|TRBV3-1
ASSQDPTSGGAPYEQY
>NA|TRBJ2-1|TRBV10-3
AISESTGGEYNEQF
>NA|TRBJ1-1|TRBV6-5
ASSYGRGTEAF
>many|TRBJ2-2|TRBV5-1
ASSLIAKTGELF
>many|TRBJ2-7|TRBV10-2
ATASTTYEQY
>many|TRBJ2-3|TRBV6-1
ASSEDRGTDTQY
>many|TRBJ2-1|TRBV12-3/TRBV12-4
ASSLESGGTGEEQF
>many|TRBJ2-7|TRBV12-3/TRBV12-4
ASSPGGDEQY
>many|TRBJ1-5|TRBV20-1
SAVPGGRVDQPQH
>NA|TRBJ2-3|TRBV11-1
ASSLTLAGTDTQY
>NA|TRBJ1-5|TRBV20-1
SARGQDNQPQH
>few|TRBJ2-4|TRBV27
ASSNQVFGGRAKNIQY
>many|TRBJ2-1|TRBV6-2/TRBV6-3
ASSSPSSSYNEQF
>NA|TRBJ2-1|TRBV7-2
ASSLVGGGIRNEQF
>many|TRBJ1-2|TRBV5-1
ASSLELSGGLGGYT
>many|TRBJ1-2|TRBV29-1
SVDQAGNYGYT
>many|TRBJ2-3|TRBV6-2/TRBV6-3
ASSPGGGRSDTQY
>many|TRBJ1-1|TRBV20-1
SAERGTEAF
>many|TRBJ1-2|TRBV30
AWSTALGYGYT
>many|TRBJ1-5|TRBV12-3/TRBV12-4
ASSSRQGGIQPQH
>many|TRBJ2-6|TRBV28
ASSLESGANVLT
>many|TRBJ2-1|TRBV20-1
SAILLGTSGTSYNEQF
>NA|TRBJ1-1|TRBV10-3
AISESDTNTEAF
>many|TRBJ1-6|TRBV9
ASSTRQGNNSPLH
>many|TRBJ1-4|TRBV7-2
ASSFKGNEKLF
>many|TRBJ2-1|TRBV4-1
ASSQTFFLAGGTNEQF
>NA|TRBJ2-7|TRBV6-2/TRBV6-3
ASTPSSEGTTSYEQY
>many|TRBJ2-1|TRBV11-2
ASSFRELGEQF
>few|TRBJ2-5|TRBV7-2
ASTPASGVAETQY
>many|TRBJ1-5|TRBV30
AWNGGADQPQH
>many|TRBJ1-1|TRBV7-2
ASSLAAGPNTEAF
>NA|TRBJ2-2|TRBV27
ASSLPETGELF